Listed below are T cell receptor beta chains from one sample, sequenced in a study of blood T cell repertoires in COVID-19. Generated by immunoSEQ multiplex PCR, the TCRdb table keeps only in-frame clones and is missing some. Of 84,000 or so clones detected, roughly 80% appear once; the ten largest clones hold roughly 50%. Sequenced: peripheral blood. The receptor source for this set is a human donor in a cohort sampled during active COVID-19. CDR3s include the opening cysteine and the closing phenylalanine or tryptophan. The order of the fields is CDR3 protein, V gene, J gene, D gene. D genes are given only for firm matches.

CASSLRGQGLSGANVLTF,TRBV28,TRBJ2-6,TRBD1
CASTPGPSMNTEAFF,TRBV2,TRBJ1-1,NA
CASGQGSSPLHF,TRBV6-5,TRBJ1-6,TRBD1
CATSDRTSVRGETQYF,TRBV24-1,TRBJ2-5,TRBD2
CASSATHLGGDEQYF,TRBV4-3,TRBJ2-7,NA
CASSARTGIQETQYF,TRBV18,TRBJ2-5,TRBD1
CASSLGSGSVNEQFF,TRBV5-1,TRBJ2-1,TRBD2
CASSLVAAYNEQFF,TRBV5-5,TRBJ2-1,NA
CASSLTRLLPYSEQYF,TRBV6-2/TRBV6-3,TRBJ2-7,NA
CSASSPGQRSGGYTF,TRBV20-1,TRBJ1-2,TRBD1
CASSDAGASRNEQFF,TRBV2,TRBJ2-1,TRBD2
CASEDILRGANVLTF,TRBV6-5,TRBJ2-6,NA
CATSGTSGNYEQFF,TRBV24-1,TRBJ2-1,TRBD2
CASTPTGPRSGYTF,TRBV27,TRBJ1-2,NA
CASRGNSYEQYF,TRBV6-5,TRBJ2-7,NA
CSVVGSGRAFNEQYF,TRBV29-1,TRBJ2-7,TRBD2
CASSPMASGMETQYF,TRBV4-3,TRBJ2-5,TRBD2
CASSLGYRKITDTQYF,TRBV28,TRBJ2-3,NA